These 21 T cell receptor beta chains share one sample of origin, sequenced in a study of cytomegalovirus exposure and HLA in healthy donors. Using immunoSEQ multiplex PCR, the repertoire was profiled, and TCRdb retains in-frame clones only, with some absent. This table holds some 76,000 clones, 94% found once. Material for sequencing was PBMCs. The source is a woman aged 18-29 years in good health and CMV-seropositive.

The rearrangement uses TRBV5-6 and TRBJ2-7; possibly TRBD2 for D (5 bases). V shed 6 bases and J shed 0 bases, with 13 bases lying between them. This CDR3 contains 14 residues. The V gene's germline CDR1 is SGHDT and CDR2 YYEEEE. CDR3 nucleotides: TGTGCCAGCATCCTTCTGGGGAGCTCCTACGAGCAGTACTTC. It translates to CASILLGSSYEQYF.

This clone was detected only once. The V gene is TRBV2, the J gene TRBJ1-2; a weak D match, TRBD1 (5 bases). The CDR3 contains 13 residues. Germline assignment: CDR1 SNHLY and CDR2 FYNNEI. Trimming stripped 2 bases from V and 4 bases from J, with 8 bases between. This CDR3 reads CASSERGPYGYTF. CDR3 DNA: TGTGCCAGCAGTGAAAGGGGTCCCTATGGCTACACCTTC.

The J gene is TRBJ2-3, the V gene TRBV5-4; 12 nucleotides agree with TRBD2. The J segment lost 4 bases and the V segment lost 2 bases, leaving 2 bases of the junction unmatched. CDR1 SGHNT and CDR2 YYREEE come from the germline V gene (reference sequence). The CDR3 length is 15 residues. The CDR3 DNA sequence: TGTGCCAGCAGCTTTCCTAGCGGGGGGGCAGATACGCAGTATTTT. It specifies CASSFPSGGADTQYF.

In DNA form, the CDR3 reads TGTGCCAGCAGCTTAGCAGACCCCCGCAGGGGCTACACCTTC. Its translation is CASSLADPRRGYTF. The chain is built from TRBV7-9 and TRBJ1-2, with unresolved D. V was shortened by 0 bases and J by 8 bases, with 13 bases between the two germline ends. The CDR3 consists of 14 residues. Per germline, CDR1 SEHNR and CDR2 FQNEAQ (reference sequence).

This sequence joins TRBV25-1 and TRBJ2-3, with a weak D call TRBD1 (6 bases). CDR1 is MGHDK and CDR2 is SYGVNS in the germline V gene. This CDR3 comprises 15 residues. The V gene lost 3 bases and the J gene lost 4 bases, with 14 bases spanning the gap. For the CDR3, the DNA is TGTGCCAGCAGTGATAGTTGGGGGCGCTCAGATACGCAGTATTTT. Residues: CASSDSWGRSDTQYF.

The V gene is TRBV6-5, the J gene TRBJ1-5; D remains unclear. The CDR3 runs 13 residues. Germline V gives CDR1 MNHEY, CDR2 SVGAGI. The ends were cut back, 5 bases at V and 5 bases at J, with 10 bases in the middle. CDR3 sequence reads: CASSQDSYQPQHF. The CDR3 nucleotides read TGTGCCAGCAGTCAGGACTCGTATCAGCCCCAGCATTTT.

This clone was recorded once. V is TRBV7-3 and J is TRBJ2-6, with TRBD1 as a possible D gene (5 bases). Germline CDR1 is SGHTA and CDR2 is FQGTGA. The CDR3 runs to 14 residues. The ends were cut back, 3 bases at V and 8 bases at J, with 11 bases in the middle. DNA of the CDR3: TGTGCCAGCAGCTTGTCAGGGTTTACCAACGTCCTGACTTTC. Translation gives CASSLSGFTNVLTF.

The chain recombines TRBV11-2 with TRBJ2-5; D perhaps matches TRBD2 (7 bases). Between the trimmed V and J ends, which lost 2 bases and 5 bases, there was a span of 18 bases. The CDR3 is 16 amino acids. The germline V gene has CDR1 SGHAT and CDR2 FQNNGV. CDR3 nucleotide sequence: TGTGCCAGCAGCTTAAGCCCGGGGGGCCCGGGGGAGACCCAGTACTTC. It is translated as CASSLSPGGPGETQYF.

This chain joins TRBV7-9 and TRBJ2-2; 14 bases map to TRBD2. The CDR3 has 17 residues. In germline, CDR1 is SEHNR, CDR2 FQNEAQ (reference sequence). J lost 6 bases, V lost 8 bases, and 11 bases had no gene match. The CDR3 DNA follows: TGTGCCAGCGGCTCCAGGACTAGCGGGGGGAGGGCCGGGGAGCTGTTTTTT. It translates to CASGSRTSGGRAGELFF.

This clone was found once. The chain's CDR3 is CASSLGGGLEKLFF. In DNA, the CDR3 is TGTGCCAGCAGCCTAGGGGGGGGTTTAGAAAAACTGTTTTTT. The V and J genes are TRBV7-2 and TRBJ1-4; D might be TRBD1 (6 bases). The CDR3 spans 14 residues. Trimming removed 5 bases from V and 8 bases from J, with 15 bases in between. From germline, CDR1 is SGHTA and CDR2 FQGNSA.

The chain is built from TRBV19 and TRBJ2-7, with 8 bases lining up with TRBD1. Germline lookup yields CDR1 LNHDA and CDR2 SQIVND (reference sequence). CDR3 size: 17 residues. The V segment lost 1 base and the J segment 0 bases; nucleotides outside the gene matches: 8. Here the CDR3 DNA reads TGTGCCAGTAGTATAGGGTCGGGGACAGGTTCCTCCTACGAGCAGTACTTC. Translating gives CASSIGSGTGSSYEQYF.

The chain employs TRBV5-4 and TRBJ2-5; 7 positions agree with TRBD1. Germline V gene lookup returns CDR1 SGHNT and CDR2 YYREEE (reference sequence). The V segment lost 2 bases and the J segment 1 base; nucleotides outside the gene matches: 5. The CDR3 has 15 amino acids. The CDR3 coding sequence is TGTGCCAGCAGCTTACGGACAGGACCCCAAGAGACCCAGTACTTC. Translated: CASSLRTGPQETQYF.

This clone has a single count. This chain uses TRBV11-2 with TRBJ2-1, with no clear D. This CDR3 is 13 amino acids long. Germline V gives CDR1 SGHAT, CDR2 FQNNGV. Trimming left V 1 base short and J 3 bases short, with 4 bases between. The CDR3 coding sequence is TGTGCCAGCAGCTTAGCCGGCTACAATGAGCAGTTCTTC. Its translation is CASSLAGYNEQFF.

The chain links TRBV28 to TRBJ2-7; tentatively, D is TRBD1 (6 bases). The V gene's germline CDR1 is MDHEN and CDR2 SYDVKM. Trimming left V 2 bases short and J 3 bases short, with 11 bases between. The CDR3 runs 14 residues. Here the CDR3 reads CASSLMDRVYEQYF. CDR3 coding DNA: TGTGCCAGCAGTTTAATGGACAGAGTCTACGAGCAGTACTTC.

This chain joins TRBV4-3 and TRBJ1-2; 7 positions match TRBD1. CDR3 length: 16 amino acids. V dropped 3 bases and J dropped 7; count of bases not matched to a gene: 14. Looked up from germline, CDR1 is LGHNA and CDR2 is YSLEER. The CDR3 sequence: CASSQPRQGNRVGYTF. CDR3 in DNA: TGCGCCAGCAGCCAGCCTAGACAGGGAAACAGAGTTGGCTACACCTTC.

V and J are TRBV19 and TRBJ1-1; D may be TRBD1 (6 bases). Germline V lookup: CDR1 LNHDA, CDR2 SQIVND (reference sequence). V lost 1 base to trimming and J lost 4 bases, with 13 bases between them. This CDR3 comprises 15 residues. The chain's CDR3 is CASSIVAGAGTEAFF. In DNA form, the CDR3 reads TGTGCCAGTAGTATAGTCGCAGGGGCAGGCACTGAAGCTTTCTTT.

The J gene is TRBJ2-4, the V gene TRBV2, with a tentative D call TRBD2 (5 bases). Germline values: CDR1 SNHLY, CDR2 FYNNEI. This CDR3 region has 13 residues. Trimming cost V 8 bases and J 1 base, with 9 bases left between them. The chain's CDR3 is CASHREAKNIQYF. The CDR3 DNA reads TGTGCCAGCCATAGGGAGGCCAAAAACATTCAGTACTTC.

J is TRBJ1-2 and V is TRBV19; D possibly corresponds to TRBD1 (5 bases). CDR3 size: 13 residues. In germline, CDR1 is LNHDA, CDR2 SQIVND (reference sequence). The V end lost 6 bases, the J end lost 8 bases, and 16 bases lay between the germline ends. This CDR3 is CASRGVPRGGYTF. For the CDR3, the DNA is TGTGCCAGTAGAGGGGTACCAAGGGGCGGCTACACCTTC.

V is TRBV11-3 and J is TRBJ1-2, with D possibly being TRBD1 (5 bases). V was cut by 6 bases and J by 6 bases, with 14 bases left in between. The CDR3 has 13 amino acids. In germline, CDR1 is SGHNT, CDR2 YENEEA. The chain's CDR3 is CASSRHRGDGYTF. The CDR3 coding sequence is TGTGCCAGCAGTCGACACCGGGGGGATGGCTACACCTTC.

The V call is TRBV10-3, the J call TRBJ2-1; 9 bases are a match to TRBD1. This CDR3 has 16 amino acids. Germline CDR1 reads ENHRY; CDR2 reads SYGVKD. V was pared by 4 bases and J by 5 bases, with 9 bases of the junction left unmatched. The CDR3 DNA is TGTGCCATCAGTGGGGCGGGACAGGGTAAAGACAATGAGCAGTTCTTC. It specifies CAISGAGQGKDNEQFF.

The chain is built from TRBV5-4 and TRBJ2-1; 10 nucleotides line up with TRBD2. The CDR3 contains 15 residues. V trimming: 4 bases; J trimming: 10 bases; junction bases outside the gene matches: 11. Germline CDR1 reads SGHNT; CDR2 reads YYREEE (reference sequence). CDR3 sequence: CASSPPAGGPGEQFF. DNA for the CDR3: TGTGCCAGCAGCCCGCCAGCGGGAGGGCCTGGGGAGCAGTTCTTC.